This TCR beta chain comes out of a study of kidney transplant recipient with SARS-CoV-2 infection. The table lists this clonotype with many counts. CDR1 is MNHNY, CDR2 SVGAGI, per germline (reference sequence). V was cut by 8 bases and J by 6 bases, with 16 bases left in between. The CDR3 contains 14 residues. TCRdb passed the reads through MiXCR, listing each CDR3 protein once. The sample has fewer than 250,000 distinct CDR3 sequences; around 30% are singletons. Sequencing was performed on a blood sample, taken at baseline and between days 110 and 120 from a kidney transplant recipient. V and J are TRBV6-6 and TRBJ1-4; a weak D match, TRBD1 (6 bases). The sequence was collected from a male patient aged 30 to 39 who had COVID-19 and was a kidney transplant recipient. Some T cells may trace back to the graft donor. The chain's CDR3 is CASVFRDTDEKLFF. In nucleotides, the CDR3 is TGTGCCAGCGTATTCCGGGACACCGATGAAAAACTGTTTTTT.